The present T cell receptor beta chain was sequenced within a study of tumor and adjacent non-tumor tissue in lung cancer. This CDR3 is built from 12 residues. Germline lookup yields CDR1 SGHNT and CDR2 YYREEE (reference sequence). No cell sorting was done before RNA was extracted from the tissue. A modified ARM-PCR protocol with three rounds of nested PCR amplified TCRbeta. From the multiplex PCR reads, TCRdb called clonotypes with MiXCR, one entry per CDR3 protein. This sample has approximately 79,000 distinct CDR3 sequences, with roughly 72% found just once. This clonotype has only a few counts. At one end the junction does not follow the germline gene, possibly because of a read error.

Source material: lung tumor tissue. The clonotype was recovered from a woman in her forties with non-small cell lung cancer. The genes are TRBV5-4 and TRBJ2-7; no definite D call. CDR3 amino acids: CASSLGPHEQYF. The CDR3 DNA reads as TGTGCCAGCAGCTTGGGGCCCCACGAGCAATACTTC.